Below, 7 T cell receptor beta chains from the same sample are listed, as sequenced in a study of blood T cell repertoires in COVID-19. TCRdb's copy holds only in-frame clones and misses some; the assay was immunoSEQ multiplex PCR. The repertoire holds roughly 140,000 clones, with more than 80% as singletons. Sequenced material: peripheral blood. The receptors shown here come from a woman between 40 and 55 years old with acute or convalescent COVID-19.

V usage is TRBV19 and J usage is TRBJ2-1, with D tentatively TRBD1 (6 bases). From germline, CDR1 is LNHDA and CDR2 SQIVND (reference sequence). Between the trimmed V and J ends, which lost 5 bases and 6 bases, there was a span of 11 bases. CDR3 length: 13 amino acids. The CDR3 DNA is TGTGCCAGTAGTTGGCAGGGGCGCAATGAGCAGTTCTTC. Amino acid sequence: CASSWQGRNEQFF.

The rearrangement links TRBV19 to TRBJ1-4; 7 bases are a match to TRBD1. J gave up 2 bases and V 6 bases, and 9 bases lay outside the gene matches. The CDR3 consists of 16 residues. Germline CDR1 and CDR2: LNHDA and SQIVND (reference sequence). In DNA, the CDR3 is TGTGCCAGTAGGTTTGACAGGGATCGGACTAATGAAAAACTGTTTTTT. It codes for CASRFDRDRTNEKLFF. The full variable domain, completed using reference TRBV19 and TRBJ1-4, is DGGITQSPKYLFRKEGQNVTLSCEQNLNHDAMYWYRQDPGQGLRLIYYSQIVNDFQKGDIAEGYSVSREKKESFPLTVTSAQKNPTAFYLCASRFDRDRTNEKLFFGSGTQLSVL.

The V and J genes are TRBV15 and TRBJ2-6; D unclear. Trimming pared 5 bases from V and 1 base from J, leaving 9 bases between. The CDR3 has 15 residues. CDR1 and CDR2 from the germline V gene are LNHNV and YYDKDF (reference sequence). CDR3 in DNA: TGTGCCACCAGCGGTATTCGGTCTGGGGCCAACGTCCTGACTTTC. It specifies CATSGIRSGANVLTF.

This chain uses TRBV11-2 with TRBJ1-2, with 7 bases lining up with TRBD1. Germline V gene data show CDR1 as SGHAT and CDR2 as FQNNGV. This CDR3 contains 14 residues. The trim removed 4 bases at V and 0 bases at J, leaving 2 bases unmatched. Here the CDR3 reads CASSWDSPNYGYTF. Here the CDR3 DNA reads TGTGCCAGCAGCTGGGACAGCCCTAACTATGGCTACACCTTC.

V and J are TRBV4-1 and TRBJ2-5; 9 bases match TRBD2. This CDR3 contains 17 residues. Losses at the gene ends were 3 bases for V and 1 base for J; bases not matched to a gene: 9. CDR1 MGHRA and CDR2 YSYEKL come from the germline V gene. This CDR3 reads CASSHLTGTSSQETQYF. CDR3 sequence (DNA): TGCGCCAGCAGCCACCTGACCGGGACTAGCAGCCAAGAGACCCAGTACTTC.

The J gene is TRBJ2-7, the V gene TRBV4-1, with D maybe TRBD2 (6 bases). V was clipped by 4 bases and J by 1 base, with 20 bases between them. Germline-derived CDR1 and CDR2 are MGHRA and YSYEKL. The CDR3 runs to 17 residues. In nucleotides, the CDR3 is TGCGCCAGCAGCCGCGGGACCGGACCTACCGGATCCTACGAGCAGTACTTC. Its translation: CASSRGTGPTGSYEQYF.

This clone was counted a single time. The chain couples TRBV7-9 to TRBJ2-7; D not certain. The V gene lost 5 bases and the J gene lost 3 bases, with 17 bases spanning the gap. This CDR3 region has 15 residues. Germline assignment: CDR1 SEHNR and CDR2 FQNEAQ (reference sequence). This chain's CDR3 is CASSPGTLLIYEQYF. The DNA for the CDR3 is TGTGCCAGCAGCCCCGGTACGCTCCTCATCTACGAGCAGTACTTC.